This T cell receptor beta chain emerged from a study of T cell repertoires in cytomegalovirus infection. On the study more broadly: CMV infection and matching HLA type were both indicated by public TCR beta signatures. Study outcomes and limitations: Dominant in the ex vivo response were TCR beta clonotypes restricted by HLA-C and specific for CMV. There were carriers of CMV plus the relevant HLA, and cumulative public TCR beta family frequency identified them.

TCRdb used MiXCR to reprocess the reads, holding one entry per CDR3 protein. The sample shows roughly 200,000 distinct CDR3 sequences, approximately 17% of them seen only once. This CDR3 spans 16 amino acids. In germline, CDR1 is LNHDA, CDR2 SQIVND (reference sequence). Trimming removed 2 bases at V and 8 bases at J, with 19 bases between. In the case of this clonotype: Its cognate antigen is unknown.

The sample consisted of CD8+ T cells from PBMCs. The receptor was derived from a human donor in good health (CMV status not recorded). Some clones in this sample may be carry-over from other donors' samples. The V call is TRBV19, the J call TRBJ2-1; TRBD1 or TRBD2 may be the D gene (5 bases each). CDR3 in DNA: TGTGCCAGTAGTATACCGGGGCAGGGCCGAATGGATGAGCAGTTCTTC. As protein: CASSIPGQGRMDEQFF.